This TCR delta chain was sequenced for a study of Vδ1+ human thymocytes. Study-level points and caveats: In the thymus, TRG and TRD repertoires looked highly polyclonal with Gaussian CDR3 lengths.

The CDR3 consists of 22 residues. The V gene's germline CDR1 is TSWWSYY and CDR2 QGS. Unmatched junction bases numbered 21, after V lost 0 bases and J lost 0 bases. The template was reverse-transcribed extracted RNA. Multiplex PCR used pooled V-gene forward primers and a constant-region reverse primer to amplify CDR3s. TCRdb re-called the multiplex PCR reads via CATT. Of about 55,000 delta-chain clones detected, less than 20% appear once; the ten largest clones hold 0.5%. In its sample, this clone was seen a few times. Its antigen remains unidentified. The sequenced sample consisted of Vdelta1+ gamma-delta thymocytes from the thymus. Indicated subset: FACS-sorted CD3+ TCRalphabeta- TCRVdelta1+ TCRVdelta2- thymocytes. The sequence derives from a boy younger than two who had congenital heart surgery. V is TRDV1 and J is TRDJ1, with 8 bases that match TRDD3. The CDR3 protein is CALGELTYGGYWGPNNTDKLIF. For the CDR3, the DNA is TGTGCTCTTGGGGAACTCACCTACGGCGGATACTGGGGGCCCAATAACACCGATAAACTCATCTTT.